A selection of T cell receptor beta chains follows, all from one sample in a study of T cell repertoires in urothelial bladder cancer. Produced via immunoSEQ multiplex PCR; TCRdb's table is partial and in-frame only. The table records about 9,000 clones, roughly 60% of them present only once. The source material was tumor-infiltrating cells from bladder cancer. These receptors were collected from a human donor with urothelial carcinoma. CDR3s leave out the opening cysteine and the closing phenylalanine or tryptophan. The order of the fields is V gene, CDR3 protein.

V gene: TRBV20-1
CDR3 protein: SAGPYNEQF

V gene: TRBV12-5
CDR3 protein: ASGLVRGQQSSGANVLT

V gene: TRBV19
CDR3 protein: ASSMEHLNQPQH

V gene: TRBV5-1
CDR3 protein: ASSQSRGTSYNEQF

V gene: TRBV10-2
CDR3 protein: ASSESGSGGANEQF

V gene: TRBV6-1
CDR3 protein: ASSDPGAAKNIQY

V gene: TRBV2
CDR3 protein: ASSFGTSDYNEQF

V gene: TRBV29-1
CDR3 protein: SVEARAYTQY

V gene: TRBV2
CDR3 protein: ASLGSLNTEAF

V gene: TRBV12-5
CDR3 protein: ASGWGSGELF

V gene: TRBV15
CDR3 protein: ATSRDGPLNYGYT